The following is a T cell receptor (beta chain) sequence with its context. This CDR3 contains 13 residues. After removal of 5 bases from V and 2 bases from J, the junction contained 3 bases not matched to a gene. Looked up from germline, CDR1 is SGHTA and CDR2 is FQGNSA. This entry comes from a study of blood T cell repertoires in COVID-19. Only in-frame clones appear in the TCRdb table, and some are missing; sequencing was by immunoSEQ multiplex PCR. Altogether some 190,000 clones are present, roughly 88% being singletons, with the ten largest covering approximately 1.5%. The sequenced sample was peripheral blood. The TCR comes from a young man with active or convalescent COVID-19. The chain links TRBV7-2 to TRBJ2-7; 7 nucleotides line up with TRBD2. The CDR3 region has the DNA TGTGCCAGCAGCAGCGGGATTACCTACGAGCAGTACTTC. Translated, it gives CASSSGITYEQYF.